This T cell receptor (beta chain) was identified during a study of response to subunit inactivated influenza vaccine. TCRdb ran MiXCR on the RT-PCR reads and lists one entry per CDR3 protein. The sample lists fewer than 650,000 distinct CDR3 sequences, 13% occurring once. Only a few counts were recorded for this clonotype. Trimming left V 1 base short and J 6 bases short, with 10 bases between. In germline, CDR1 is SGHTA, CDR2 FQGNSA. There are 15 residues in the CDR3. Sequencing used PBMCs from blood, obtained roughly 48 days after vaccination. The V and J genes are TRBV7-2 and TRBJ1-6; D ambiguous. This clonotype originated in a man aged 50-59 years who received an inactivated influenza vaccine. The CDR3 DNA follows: TGTGCCAGCAGCTTAGGGGCAATCCCTAATTCACCCCTCCACTTT. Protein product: CASSLGAIPNSPLHF.